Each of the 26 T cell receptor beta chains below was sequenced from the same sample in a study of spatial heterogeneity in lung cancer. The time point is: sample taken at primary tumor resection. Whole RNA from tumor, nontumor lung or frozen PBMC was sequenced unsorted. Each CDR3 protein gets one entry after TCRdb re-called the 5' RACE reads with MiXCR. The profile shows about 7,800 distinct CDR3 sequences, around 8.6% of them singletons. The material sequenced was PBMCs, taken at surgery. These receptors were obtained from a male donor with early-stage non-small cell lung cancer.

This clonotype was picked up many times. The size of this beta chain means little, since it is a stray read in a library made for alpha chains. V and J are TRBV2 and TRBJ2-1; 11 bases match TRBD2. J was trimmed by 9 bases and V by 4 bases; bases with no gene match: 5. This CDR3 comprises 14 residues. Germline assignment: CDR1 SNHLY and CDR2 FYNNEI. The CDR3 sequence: CASSGSGRGTEQFF. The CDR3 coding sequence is TGTGCCAGCAGTGGTAGCGGGAGGGGGACTGAGCAGTTCTTC.

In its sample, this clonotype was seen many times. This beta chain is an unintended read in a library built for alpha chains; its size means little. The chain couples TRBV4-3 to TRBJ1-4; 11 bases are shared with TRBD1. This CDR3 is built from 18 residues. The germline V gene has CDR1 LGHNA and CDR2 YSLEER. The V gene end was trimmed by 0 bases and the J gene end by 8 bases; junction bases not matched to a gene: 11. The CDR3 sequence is CASSQDLVRGTGGEKLFF. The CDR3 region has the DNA TGCGCCAGCAGCCAAGATTTGGTCAGAGGGACAGGGGGAGAAAAACTGTTTTTT.

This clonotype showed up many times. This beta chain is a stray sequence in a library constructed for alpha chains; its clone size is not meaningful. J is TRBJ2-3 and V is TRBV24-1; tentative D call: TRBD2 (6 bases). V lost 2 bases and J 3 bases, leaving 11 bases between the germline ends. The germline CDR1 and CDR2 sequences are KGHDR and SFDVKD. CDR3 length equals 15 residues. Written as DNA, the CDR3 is TGTGCCACCAGTGATTGGGGGGAAGGGACAGATACGCAGTATTTT. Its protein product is CATSDWGEGTDTQYF.

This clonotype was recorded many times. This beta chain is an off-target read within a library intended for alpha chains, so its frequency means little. CDR3 protein: CASSPGQGAQTQYF. CDR3 DNA: TGCGCCAGCAGCCCCGGGCAGGGGGCCCAGACCCAGTACTTC. The chain couples TRBV5-1 to TRBJ2-5, with TRBD1 matching 8 bases. The V gene's germline CDR1 is SGHRS and CDR2 YFSETQ. V lost 4 bases to trimming and J lost 6 bases; unmatched junction nucleotides: 8. The CDR3 is 14 residues long.

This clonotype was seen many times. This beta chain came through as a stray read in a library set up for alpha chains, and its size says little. DNA for the CDR3: TGCGCCAGCAGCCCCCGGGGACAGGGGGCGGATGAGCAGTTCTTC. Protein product: CASSPRGQGADEQFF. The chain uses TRBV4-1 and TRBJ2-1; 12 bases match TRBD1. This CDR3 is built from 15 residues. V was clipped by 4 bases and J by 8 bases; unmatched bases: 6. From germline, CDR1 is MGHRA and CDR2 YSYEKL.

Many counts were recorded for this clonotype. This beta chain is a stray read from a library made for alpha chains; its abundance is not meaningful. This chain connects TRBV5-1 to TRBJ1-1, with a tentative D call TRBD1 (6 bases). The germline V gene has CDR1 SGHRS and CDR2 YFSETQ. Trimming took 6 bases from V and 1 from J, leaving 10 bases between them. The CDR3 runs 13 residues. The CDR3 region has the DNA TGCGCCAGCAACCCGGACAGGAACACTGAAGCTTTCTTT. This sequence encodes CASNPDRNTEAFF.

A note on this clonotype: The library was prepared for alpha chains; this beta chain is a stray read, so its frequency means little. Here the CDR3 DNA reads TGCAGTGCTAGAGGGACTAGCGGGAGTAGCACCGGGGAGCTGTTTTTT. It specifies CSARGTSGSSTGELFF. The genes are TRBV20-1 and TRBJ2-2; 13 positions match TRBD2. Germline CDR1 and CDR2: DFQATT and SNEGSKA (reference sequence). The J segment lost 4 bases and the V segment lost 1 base, leaving 3 bases of the junction unmatched. The length of the CDR3 is 16 residues.

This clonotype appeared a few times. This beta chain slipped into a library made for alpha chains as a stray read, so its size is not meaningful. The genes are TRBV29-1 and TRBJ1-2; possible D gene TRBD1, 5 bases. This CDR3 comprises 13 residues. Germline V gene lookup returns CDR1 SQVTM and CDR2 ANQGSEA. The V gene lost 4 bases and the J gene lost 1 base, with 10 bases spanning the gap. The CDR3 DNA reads TGCAGCGTTGTTGACAGCTATAACTATGGCTACACCTTC. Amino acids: CSVVDSYNYGYTF.

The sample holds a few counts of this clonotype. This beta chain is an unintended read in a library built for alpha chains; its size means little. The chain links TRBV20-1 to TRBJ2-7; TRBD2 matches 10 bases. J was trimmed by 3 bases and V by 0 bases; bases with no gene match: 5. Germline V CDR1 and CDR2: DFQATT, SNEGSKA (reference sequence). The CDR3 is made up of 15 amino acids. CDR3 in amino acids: CSARDEVAGGYEQYF. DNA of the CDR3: TGCAGTGCTAGAGATGAGGTAGCGGGGGGCTACGAGCAGTACTTC.

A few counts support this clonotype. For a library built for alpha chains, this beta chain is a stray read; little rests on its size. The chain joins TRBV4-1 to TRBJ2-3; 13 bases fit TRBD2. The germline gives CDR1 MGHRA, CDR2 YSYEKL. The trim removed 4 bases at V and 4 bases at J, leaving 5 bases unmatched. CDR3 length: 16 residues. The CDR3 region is CASSRGLAGAADTQYF. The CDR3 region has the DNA TGCGCCAGCAGCCGCGGACTAGCGGGAGCGGCAGATACGCAGTATTTT.

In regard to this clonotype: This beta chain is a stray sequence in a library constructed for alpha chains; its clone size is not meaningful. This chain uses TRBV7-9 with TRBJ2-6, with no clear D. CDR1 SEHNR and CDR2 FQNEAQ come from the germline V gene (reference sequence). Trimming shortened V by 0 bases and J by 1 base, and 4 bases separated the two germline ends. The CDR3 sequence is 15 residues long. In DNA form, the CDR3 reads TGTGCCAGCAGCTTAGCAACATCTGGGGCCAACGTCCTGACTTTC. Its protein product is CASSLATSGANVLTF.

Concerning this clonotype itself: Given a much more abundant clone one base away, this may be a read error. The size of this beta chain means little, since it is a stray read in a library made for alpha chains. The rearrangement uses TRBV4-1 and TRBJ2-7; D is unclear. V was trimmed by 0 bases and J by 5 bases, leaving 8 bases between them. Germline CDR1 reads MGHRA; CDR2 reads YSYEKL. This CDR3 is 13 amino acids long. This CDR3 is CASSQDYWDEQYF. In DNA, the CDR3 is TGCGCCAGCAGCCAAGATTACTGGGACGAGCAGTACTTC.

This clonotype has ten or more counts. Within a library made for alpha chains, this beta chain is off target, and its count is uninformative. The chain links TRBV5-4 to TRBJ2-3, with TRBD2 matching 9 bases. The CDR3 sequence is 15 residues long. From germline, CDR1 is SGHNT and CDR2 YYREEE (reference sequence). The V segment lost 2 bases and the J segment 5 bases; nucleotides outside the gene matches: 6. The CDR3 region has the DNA TGTGCCAGCAGCTTTTCCGGCGGGAGGGTAGATACGCAGTATTTT. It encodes CASSFSGGRVDTQYF.

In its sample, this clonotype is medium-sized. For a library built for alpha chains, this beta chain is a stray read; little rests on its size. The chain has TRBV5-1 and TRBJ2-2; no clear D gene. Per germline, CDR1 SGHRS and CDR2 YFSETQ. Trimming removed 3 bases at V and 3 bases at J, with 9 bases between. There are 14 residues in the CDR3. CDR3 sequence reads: CASSSVRDTGELFF. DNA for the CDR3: TGCGCCAGCAGCTCGGTTAGGGACACCGGGGAGCTGTTTTTT. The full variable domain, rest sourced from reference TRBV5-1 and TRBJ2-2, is KAGVTQTPRYLIKTRGQQVTLSCSPISGHRSVSWYQQTPGQGLQFLFEYFSETQRNKGNFPGRFSGRQFSNSRSEMNVSTLELGDSALYLCASSSVRDTGELFFGEGSRLTVL.

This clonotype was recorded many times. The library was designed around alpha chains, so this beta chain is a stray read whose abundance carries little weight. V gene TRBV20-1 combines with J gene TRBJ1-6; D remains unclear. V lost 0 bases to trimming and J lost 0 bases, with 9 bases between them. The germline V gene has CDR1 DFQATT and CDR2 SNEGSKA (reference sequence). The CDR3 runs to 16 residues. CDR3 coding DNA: TGCAGTGCTAGAGACGAACAGAGCTCCTATAATTCACCCCTCCACTTT. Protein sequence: CSARDEQSSYNSPLHF.

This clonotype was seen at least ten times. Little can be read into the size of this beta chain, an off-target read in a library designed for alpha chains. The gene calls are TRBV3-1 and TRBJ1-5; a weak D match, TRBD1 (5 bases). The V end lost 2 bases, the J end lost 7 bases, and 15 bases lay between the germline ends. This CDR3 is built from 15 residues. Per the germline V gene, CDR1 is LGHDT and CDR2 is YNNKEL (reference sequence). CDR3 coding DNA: TGTGCCAGCAGCCAAACCCCACAAAGGGGACAGCCCCAGCATTTT. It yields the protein CASSQTPQRGQPQHF.

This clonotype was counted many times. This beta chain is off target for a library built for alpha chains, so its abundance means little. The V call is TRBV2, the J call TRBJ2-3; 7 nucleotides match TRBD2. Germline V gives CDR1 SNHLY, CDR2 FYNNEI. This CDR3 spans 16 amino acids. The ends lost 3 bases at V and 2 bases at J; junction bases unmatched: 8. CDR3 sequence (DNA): TGTGCCAGCAGTGAGAGTCTAGCGGACCCCACAGATACGCAGTATTTT. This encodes CASSESLADPTDTQYF. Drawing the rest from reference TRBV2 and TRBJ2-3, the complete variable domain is EPEVTQTPSHQVTQMGQEVILRCVPISNHLYFYWYRQILGQKVEFLVSFYNNEISEKSEIFDDQFSVERPDGSNFTLKIRSTKLEDSAMYFCASSESLADPTDTQYFGPGTRLTVL.

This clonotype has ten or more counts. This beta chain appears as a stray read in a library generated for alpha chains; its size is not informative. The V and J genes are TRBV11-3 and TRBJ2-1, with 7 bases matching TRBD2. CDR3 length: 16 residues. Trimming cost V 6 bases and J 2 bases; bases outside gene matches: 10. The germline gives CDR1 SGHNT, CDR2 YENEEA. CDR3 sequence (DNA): TGTGCCAGCAGTCGACGTCTAGCGGCCGCCTACAATGAGCAGTTCTTC. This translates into CASSRRLAAAYNEQFF.

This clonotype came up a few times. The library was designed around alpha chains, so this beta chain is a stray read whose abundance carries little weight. For the CDR3, the DNA is TGTGCCAGCAGCTTAGCCGGCACAAGCTACAATGAGCAGTTCTTC. The encoded protein is CASSLAGTSYNEQFF. This chain uses TRBV7-6 with TRBJ2-1; D not certain. Germline V gives CDR1 SGHVS, CDR2 FNYEAQ. This CDR3 comprises 15 residues. V lost 0 bases and J lost 3, with 9 bases in between.

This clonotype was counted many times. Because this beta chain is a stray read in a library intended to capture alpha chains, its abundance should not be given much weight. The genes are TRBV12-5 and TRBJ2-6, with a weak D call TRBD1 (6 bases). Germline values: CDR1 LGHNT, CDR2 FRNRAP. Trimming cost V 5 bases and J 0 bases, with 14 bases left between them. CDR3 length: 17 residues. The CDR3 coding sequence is TGTGCTAGTGGTCGCCCGGACAGTTTCTCTGGGGCCAACGTCCTGACTTTC. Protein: CASGRPDSFSGANVLTF.

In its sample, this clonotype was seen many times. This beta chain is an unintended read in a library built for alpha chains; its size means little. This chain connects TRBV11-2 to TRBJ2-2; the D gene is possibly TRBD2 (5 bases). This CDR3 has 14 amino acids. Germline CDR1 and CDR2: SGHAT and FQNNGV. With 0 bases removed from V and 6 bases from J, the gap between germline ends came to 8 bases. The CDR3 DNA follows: TGTGCCAGCAGCTTAGATCAACTAGCCGGGGAGCTGTTTTTT. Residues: CASSLDQLAGELFF.

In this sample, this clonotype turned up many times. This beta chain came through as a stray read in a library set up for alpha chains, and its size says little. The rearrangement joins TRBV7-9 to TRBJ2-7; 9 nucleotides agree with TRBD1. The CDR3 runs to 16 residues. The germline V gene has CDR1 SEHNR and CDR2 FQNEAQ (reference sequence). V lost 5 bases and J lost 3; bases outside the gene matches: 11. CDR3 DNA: TGTGCCAGCAGCAACTCCGGGACAGGGAGAAACTACGAGCAGTACTTC. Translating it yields CASSNSGTGRNYEQYF.

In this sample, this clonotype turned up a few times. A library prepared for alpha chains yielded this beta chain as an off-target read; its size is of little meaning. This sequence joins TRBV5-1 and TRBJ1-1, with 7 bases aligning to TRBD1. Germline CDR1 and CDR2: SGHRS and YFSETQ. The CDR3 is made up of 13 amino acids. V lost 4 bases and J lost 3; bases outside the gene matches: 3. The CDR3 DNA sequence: TGCGCCAGCAGCCCCGGGACAGACACTGAAGCTTTCTTT. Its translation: CASSPGTDTEAFF.

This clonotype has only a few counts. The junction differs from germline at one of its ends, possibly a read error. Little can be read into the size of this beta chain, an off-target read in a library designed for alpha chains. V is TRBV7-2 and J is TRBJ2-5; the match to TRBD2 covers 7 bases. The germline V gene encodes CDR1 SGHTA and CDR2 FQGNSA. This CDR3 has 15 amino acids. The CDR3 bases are TGTGTCAGCAGCCCAGGCCCCGGGGGGCAAGAGACCCAGTACTTC. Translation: CVSSPGPGGQETQYF.

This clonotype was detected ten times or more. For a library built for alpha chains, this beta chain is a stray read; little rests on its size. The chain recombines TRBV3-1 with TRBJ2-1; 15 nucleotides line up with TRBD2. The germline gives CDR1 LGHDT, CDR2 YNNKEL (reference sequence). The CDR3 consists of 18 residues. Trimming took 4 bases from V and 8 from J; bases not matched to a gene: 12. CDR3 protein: CASSPAGLAGGPFYEQFF. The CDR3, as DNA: TGTGCCAGCAGCCCGGCAGGACTAGCGGGAGGGCCGTTCTATGAGCAGTTCTTC.

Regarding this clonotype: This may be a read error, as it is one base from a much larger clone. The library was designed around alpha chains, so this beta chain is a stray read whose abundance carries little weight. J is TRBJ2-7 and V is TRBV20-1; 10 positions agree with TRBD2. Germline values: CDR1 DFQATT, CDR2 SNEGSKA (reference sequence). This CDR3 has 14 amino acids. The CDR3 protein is CSAASGSFHYEQHF. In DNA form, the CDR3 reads TGCAGTGCCGCTAGCGGGAGTTTCCACTACGAGCAGCACTTC.